The entry below gives a single TCR beta chain sequence along with its context. Assay used: immunoSEQ multiplex PCR; TCRdb lists only in-frame clones, some missing. The repertoire includes 120,000 or so clones, roughly 88% of them detected once, and 5.5% to 8% sits in the top ten. Germline loops: CDR1 SEHNR, CDR2 FQNEAQ (reference sequence). Trimming stripped 1 base from V and 5 bases from J, with 9 bases between. There are 14 residues in the CDR3. These data originate in a study of T cell responses to AZD1222 COVID-19 vaccine. Specimen: peripheral blood, collected on day 0 of AZD1222 vaccination. The chain carries TRBV7-9 and TRBJ1-5; maybe TRBD1 (5 bases). This clonotype was obtained from an adult in good health. The CDR3 region has the DNA TGTGCCAGCAGCTTAGGAGGGACCGATCAGCCCCAGCATTTT. It specifies CASSLGGTDQPQHF.